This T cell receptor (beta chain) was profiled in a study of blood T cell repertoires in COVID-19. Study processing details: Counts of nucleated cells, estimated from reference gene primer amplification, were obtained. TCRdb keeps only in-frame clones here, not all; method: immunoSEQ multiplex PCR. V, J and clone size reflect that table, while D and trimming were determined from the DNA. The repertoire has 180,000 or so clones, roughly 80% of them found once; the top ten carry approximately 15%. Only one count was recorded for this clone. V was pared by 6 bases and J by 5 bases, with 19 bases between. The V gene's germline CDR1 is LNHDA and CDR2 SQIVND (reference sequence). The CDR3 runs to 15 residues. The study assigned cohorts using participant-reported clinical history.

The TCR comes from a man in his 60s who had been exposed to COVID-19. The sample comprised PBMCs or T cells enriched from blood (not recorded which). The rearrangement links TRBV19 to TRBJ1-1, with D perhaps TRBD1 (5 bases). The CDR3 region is CASRLGDRSETEAFF. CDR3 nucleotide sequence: TGTGCCAGTAGATTGGGTGACAGATCGGAGACTGAAGCTTTCTTT. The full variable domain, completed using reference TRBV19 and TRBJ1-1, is DGGITQSPKYLFRKEGQNVTLSCEQNLNHDAMYWYRQDPGQGLRLIYYSQIVNDFQKGDIAEGYSVSREKKESFPLTVTSAQKNPTAFYLCASRLGDRSETEAFFGQGTRLTVV.